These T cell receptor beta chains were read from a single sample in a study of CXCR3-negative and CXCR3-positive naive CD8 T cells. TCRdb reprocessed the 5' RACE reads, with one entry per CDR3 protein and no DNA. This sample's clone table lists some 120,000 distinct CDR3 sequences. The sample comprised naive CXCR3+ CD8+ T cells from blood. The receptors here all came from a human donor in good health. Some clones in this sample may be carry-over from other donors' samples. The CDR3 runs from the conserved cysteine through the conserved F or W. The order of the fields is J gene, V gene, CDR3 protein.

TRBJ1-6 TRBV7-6 CASSLGRMKLSPLHF
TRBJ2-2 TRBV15 CATSRDSGELFF
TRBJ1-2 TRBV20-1 CSAEPFPWEAYGYTF
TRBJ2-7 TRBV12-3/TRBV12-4 CASSLSGGEQYF
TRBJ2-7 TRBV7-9 CASSSDKAISSYEQYF
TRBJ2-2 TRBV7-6 CASGTTPGGELFF
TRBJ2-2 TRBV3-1 CASSQAGSVHPEGPVNGELFF
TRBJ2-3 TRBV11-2 CASSGGVDTQYF
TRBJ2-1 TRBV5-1 CASSLEGSGSAYNEQFF
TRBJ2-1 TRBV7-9 CASSLAPVLADEQFF
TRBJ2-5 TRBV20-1 CSARELPETQYF
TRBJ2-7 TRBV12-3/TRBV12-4 CASSLGQVYEQYF
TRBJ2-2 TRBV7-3 CASSAGGALAGELFF
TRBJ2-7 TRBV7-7 CASSPPGRQGSFGFHFYEQYF
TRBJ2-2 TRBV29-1 CSVEGGGTGELFF
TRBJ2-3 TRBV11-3 CATAGLAGDTQYF
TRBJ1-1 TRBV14 CASTPTEENTEAFF
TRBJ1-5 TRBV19 CASSATGDRSQPQHF
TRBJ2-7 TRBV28 CASSLFQETYEQYF
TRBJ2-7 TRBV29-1 CSATGGARKLEQYF
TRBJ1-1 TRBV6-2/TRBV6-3 CASSYSRLKTGRRTEAFF
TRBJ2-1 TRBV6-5 CASSYSSGTGLGQFF
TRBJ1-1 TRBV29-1 CSVEYETEAFF
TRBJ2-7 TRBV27 CASSFSGTSYEQYF
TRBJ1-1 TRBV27 CASGPGGLGTEAFF
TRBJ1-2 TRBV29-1 CSVEDPSGERGMGYGYTF
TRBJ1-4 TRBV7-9 CASSAPGHPEKLFF
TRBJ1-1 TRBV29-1 CSVRDLNTEAFF
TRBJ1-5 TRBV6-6 CASKENQPQHF
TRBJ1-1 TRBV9 CASSAWGGRNTEAFF
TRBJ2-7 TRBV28 CASSFVRRGSYEQYF
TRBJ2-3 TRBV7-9 CASSLGLGLADTQYF
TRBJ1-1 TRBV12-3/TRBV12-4 CASSPSGQGGTEAFF
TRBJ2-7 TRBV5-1 CASSLEAGYEQYF
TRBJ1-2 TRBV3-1 CASSQDRGVNYGYTF
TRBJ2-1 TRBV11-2 CASSPLLAGGADEQFF
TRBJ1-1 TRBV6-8 CASSWTGTNTEAFF
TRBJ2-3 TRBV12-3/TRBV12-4 CASSLGTTSTDTQYF
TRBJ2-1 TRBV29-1 CSATPWAGGTFSYNEQFF
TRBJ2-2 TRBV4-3 CASSQVPGGAGTGELFF
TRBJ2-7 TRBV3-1 CASSLERETYEQYF
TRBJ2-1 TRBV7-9 CASSLFAVPSYNEQFF
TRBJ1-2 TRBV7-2 CASSLGDLNYGYTF
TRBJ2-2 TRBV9 CASSEGQEPGGSGELFF
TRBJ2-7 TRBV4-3 CASSPHQQGSYSYEQYF
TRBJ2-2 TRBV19 CASSISGVRNTGELFF
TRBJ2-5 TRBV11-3 CASSLLRDKEETQYF
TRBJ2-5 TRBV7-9 CASSNRGQGVGETQYF
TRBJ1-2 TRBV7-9 CASSLGTENGYTF
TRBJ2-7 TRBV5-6 CASSWTRQEQYF
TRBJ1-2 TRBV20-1 CSARESGTGGVGYTF